A selection of T cell receptor beta chains follows, all from one sample in a study of Graves' ophthalmopathy and Graves' hyperthyroidism. Using its own MiXCR run on the multiplex PCR reads, TCRdb lists one record per CDR3 protein. The sample carries some 380,000 distinct CDR3 sequences, 15% to 17% recorded once. Sequencing was performed on peripheral blood. The receptors shown here come from a woman aged 18-29 years with stable Graves' hyperthyroidism. Both conserved end residues are part of each CDR3. The order of the fields is D gene, clone size, J gene, V gene, CDR3 protein, CDR3 DNA. The D gene is left open where the match is weak. Clone size is not always given. Where it is, it says once, few, many or a class for expanded clones.

D gene: .
clone size: many
J gene: TRBJ1-6
V gene: TRBV5-1
CDR3 protein: CASSLVMDSSYNSPLHF
CDR3 DNA: TGCGCCAGCAGCTTGGTCATGGACTCCTCCTATAATTCACCCCTCCACTTT

D gene: TRBD2
clone size: many
J gene: TRBJ2-7
V gene: TRBV27
CDR3 protein: CASSLISRTSGVGRYEQYF
CDR3 DNA: TGTGCCAGCAGTTTAATTTCTCGGACTAGCGGGGTAGGTCGCTACGAGCAGTACTTC

D gene: .
clone size: many
J gene: TRBJ1-5
V gene: TRBV5-1
CDR3 protein: CASSLEGTDNQPQHF
CDR3 DNA: TGCGCCAGCAGCTTGGAGGGGACGGATAATCAGCCCCAGCATTTT

D gene: .
clone size: many
J gene: TRBJ1-5
V gene: TRBV12-5
CDR3 protein: CASVRGGGPNQPQHF
CDR3 DNA: TGTGCTAGTGTTAGGGGGGGGGGCCCCAATCAGCCCCAGCATTTT

D gene: .
clone size: many
J gene: TRBJ1-2
V gene: TRBV19
CDR3 protein: CASSIDRTTTNYGYTF
CDR3 DNA: TGTGCCAGTAGTATAGATCGGACAACTACTAACTATGGCTACACCTTC

D gene: .
clone size: many
J gene: TRBJ1-2
V gene: TRBV7-3
CDR3 protein: CASSLKAGDPRRNYGYTF
CDR3 DNA: TGTGCCAGCAGCTTAAAAGCGGGGGACCCAAGAAGGAACTATGGCTACACCTTC

D gene: .
clone size: many
J gene: TRBJ1-2
V gene: TRBV6-2/TRBV6-3
CDR3 protein: CASRRGDGYTF
CDR3 DNA: TGTGCCAGCAGAAGGGGCGATGGCTACACCTTC

D gene: .
clone size: many
J gene: TRBJ2-7
V gene: TRBV9
CDR3 protein: CASSVDSTYEQYF
CDR3 DNA: TGTGCCAGCAGCGTCGACTCCACCTACGAGCAGTACTTC

D gene: .
clone size: many
J gene: TRBJ1-2
V gene: TRBV6-1
CDR3 protein: CASSEMRSFYGYTF
CDR3 DNA: TGTGCCAGCAGTGAAATGAGGAGTTTCTATGGCTACACCTTC

D gene: TRBD1
clone size: many
J gene: TRBJ1-6
V gene: TRBV12-3/TRBV12-4
CDR3 protein: CASSTTGQLNSPLHF
CDR3 DNA: TGTGCCAGCAGTACGACGGGACAGCTGAATTCACCCCTCCACTTT

D gene: .
clone size: many
J gene: TRBJ1-1
V gene: TRBV7-2
CDR3 protein: CASSFSAKLEAFF
CDR3 DNA: TGTGCCAGCAGCTTTTCGGCCAAACTAGAAGCTTTCTTT

D gene: .
clone size: once
J gene: TRBJ1-1
V gene: TRBV19
CDR3 protein: CASTTRGNTEAFF
CDR3 DNA: TGTGCCAGTACTACCAGGGGGAACACTGAAGCTTTCTTT

D gene: .
clone size: .
J gene: TRBJ1-6
V gene: TRBV12-3/TRBV12-4
CDR3 protein: CASSTRTSPLHF
CDR3 DNA: TGTGCCAGCAGTACACGGACTTCACCCCTCCACTTT

D gene: .
clone size: many
J gene: TRBJ1-1
V gene: TRBV7-2
CDR3 protein: CASSLFLGNTEAFF
CDR3 DNA: TGTGCCAGCAGCTTATTTCTGGGTAACACTGAAGCTTTCTTT

D gene: .
clone size: once
J gene: TRBJ2-7
V gene: TRBV11-2
CDR3 protein: CASSYTPTLTGDEQYF
CDR3 DNA: TGTGCCAGCAGCTACACCCCTACTTTGACAGGTGACGAGCAGTACTTC

D gene: .
clone size: many
J gene: TRBJ2-7
V gene: TRBV27
CDR3 protein: CASSFTGTPYEQYF
CDR3 DNA: TGTGCCAGCAGTTTTACCGGGACCCCCTACGAGCAGTACTTC

D gene: TRBD2
clone size: many
J gene: TRBJ2-2
V gene: TRBV6-5
CDR3 protein: CASMTLAGRTGELFF
CDR3 DNA: TGTGCCAGCATGACTCTAGCGGGGAGGACCGGGGAGCTGTTTTTT

D gene: .
clone size: many
J gene: TRBJ1-5
V gene: TRBV9
CDR3 protein: CASSEGESNQPQHF
CDR3 DNA: TGTGCCAGCAGCGAAGGAGAAAGCAATCAGCCCCAGCATTTT

D gene: TRBD1
clone size: many
J gene: TRBJ1-1
V gene: TRBV6-2/TRBV6-3
CDR3 protein: CASSYHRGFNTEAFF
CDR3 DNA: TGTGCCAGCAGTTACCACAGGGGGTTTAACACTGAAGCTTTCTTT

D gene: TRBD2
clone size: .
J gene: TRBJ2-7
V gene: TRBV14
CDR3 protein: CASSQLSGGPPYEQYF
CDR3 DNA: TGTGCCAGCAGCCAACTTAGCGGGGGTCCACCCTACGAGCAGTACTTC

D gene: .
clone size: many
J gene: TRBJ1-1
V gene: TRBV5-1
CDR3 protein: CASSPDSGVINTEAFF
CDR3 DNA: TGCGCCAGCAGCCCAGACTCAGGGGTAATCAACACTGAAGCTTTCTTT

D gene: TRBD2
clone size: .
J gene: TRBJ2-7
V gene: TRBV7-2
CDR3 protein: CASSFLAGETYEQYF
CDR3 DNA: TGTGCCAGCAGCTTCCTAGCGGGGGAAACCTACGAGCAGTACTTC

D gene: .
clone size: .
J gene: TRBJ1-6
V gene: TRBV11-3
CDR3 protein: CASSLIQSGISPLHF
CDR3 DNA: TGTGCCAGCAGCTTAATTCAGTCAGGGATCTCACCCCTCCACTTT

D gene: TRBD1
clone size: .
J gene: TRBJ2-5
V gene: TRBV12-3/TRBV12-4
CDR3 protein: CASSLVRGIQETQYF
CDR3 DNA: TGTGCCAGCAGCCTCGTCAGGGGGATCCAAGAGACCCAGTACTTC

D gene: .
clone size: few
J gene: TRBJ1-5
V gene: TRBV7-2
CDR3 protein: CASSDLGKAGCRACNQPQHF
CDR3 DNA: TGTGCCAGCAGCGACCTCGGGAAGGCCGGGTGCAGGGCTTGCAATCAGCCCCAGCATTTT

D gene: TRBD2
clone size: few
J gene: TRBJ2-7
V gene: TRBV4-1
CDR3 protein: CASSQEKSGGTYEQYF
CDR3 DNA: TGCGCCAGCAGCCAAGAAAAGTCGGGGGGGACCTACGAGCAGTACTTC

D gene: .
clone size: .
J gene: TRBJ1-2
V gene: TRBV13
CDR3 protein: CASSANRAGYTF
CDR3 DNA: TGTGCCAGCAGCGCCAACAGGGCTGGCTACACCTTC

D gene: TRBD1
clone size: many
J gene: TRBJ1-6
V gene: TRBV5-7
CDR3 protein: CASSADRDHNSPLHF
CDR3 DNA: TGTGCCAGCAGCGCGGACAGGGACCATAATTCACCCCTCCACTTT

D gene: .
clone size: many
J gene: TRBJ1-1
V gene: TRBV10-1
CDR3 protein: CASSEKLGRGTEAFF
CDR3 DNA: TGCGCCAGCAGTGAGAAATTGGGGAGGGGGACTGAAGCTTTCTTT

D gene: .
clone size: many
J gene: TRBJ1-5
V gene: TRBV2
CDR3 protein: CASTPSGQPQHF
CDR3 DNA: TGTGCCAGCACCCCTAGCGGTCAGCCCCAGCATTTT

D gene: .
clone size: many
J gene: TRBJ2-2
V gene: TRBV29-1
CDR3 protein: CSVDQGPNTGELFF
CDR3 DNA: TGCAGCGTTGACCAGGGGCCAAACACCGGGGAGCTGTTTTTT